The source of this T cell receptor (beta chain) is a study of blood T cell repertoires in COVID-19. The CDR3 contains 14 residues. The V and J ends lost 6 bases and 2 bases, in that order; junction bases with no gene match: 7. Germline CDR1 reads MRHNA; CDR2 reads SNTAGT. Per the original methods: Estimates of nucleated cell counts were drawn from the amplification of reference gene primers. The method was immunoSEQ multiplex PCR; TCRdb's version includes in-frame clones alone and lacks a portion of them. V and J calls and clone size are given by that table; D and trimming were obtained from the DNA. The sample lists about 12,000 clones; 71% were seen once.

The clonotype originates from a man in his sixties with COVID-19, enrolled during active disease. The gene calls are TRBV6-4 and TRBJ2-7; 7 bases are shared with TRBD2. The sample comprised peripheral blood. DNA of the CDR3: TGTGCCAGCAGCTTGGGGGGGGGAGCCTACGAGCAGTACGTC. Residues: CASSLGGGAYEQYV.